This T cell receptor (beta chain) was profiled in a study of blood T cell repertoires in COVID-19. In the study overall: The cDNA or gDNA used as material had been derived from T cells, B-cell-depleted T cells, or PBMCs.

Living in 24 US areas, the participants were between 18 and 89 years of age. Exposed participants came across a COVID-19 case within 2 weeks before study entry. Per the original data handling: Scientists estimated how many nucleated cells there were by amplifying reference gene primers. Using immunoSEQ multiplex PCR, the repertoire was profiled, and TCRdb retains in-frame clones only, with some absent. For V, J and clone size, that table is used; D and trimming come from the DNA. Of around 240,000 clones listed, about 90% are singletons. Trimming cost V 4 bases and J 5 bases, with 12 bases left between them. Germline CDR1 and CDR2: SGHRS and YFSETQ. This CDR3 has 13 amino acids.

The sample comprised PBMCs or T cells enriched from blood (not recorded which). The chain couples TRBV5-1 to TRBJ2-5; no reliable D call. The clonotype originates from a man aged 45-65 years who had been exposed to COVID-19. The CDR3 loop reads CASSASSQETQYF. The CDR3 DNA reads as TGCGCCAGCAGCGCCAGTAGCCAGGAGACCCAGTACTTC.